Below, one T cell receptor (beta chain) is given with its context. The record originates from a study of control samples from healthy donors and cancer patients. Data came from immunoSEQ multiplex PCR; TCRdb stores just in-frame clones and leaves some out. The table lists about 47,000 clones, about 80% of them singletons. Germline assignment: CDR1 MRHNA and CDR2 SNTAGT. The CDR3 is 13 amino acids. Trimming took off 4 bases at V and 5 bases at J, with 10 bases between the two ends. This receptor was taken from a man aged 65 to 79 in good health. Sequencing input: blood. V is TRBV6-4 and J is TRBJ2-3; D may be TRBD2 (7 bases). The CDR3 coding sequence is TGTGCCAGCAGTGCCGGGGGGCAAGATACGCAGTATTTT. It specifies CASSAGGQDTQYF.